This T cell receptor (beta chain) came from a study of tissue T cells after allogeneic stem cell transplantation. Study-wide results and caveats: Anatomically similar tissues had similar TCR repertoires within each patient.

Comparators were a few non-transplant cancer patients without known GI disease. Germline values: CDR1 MNHNS, CDR2 SASEGT. Germline trimming cut 3 bases from V and 6 bases from J; bases unmatched to any gene: 10. CDR3 length: 15 amino acids. With respect to this clone: Its antigen is still unknown.

Clones were sequenced by immunoSEQ multiplex PCR, and TCRdb holds only the in-frame ones, with some missing. The table lists 6,000 or so clones, roughly three fifths of them singletons. This TCR was sampled from a male donor older than 55 with lung cancer. This sequence joins TRBV6-1 and TRBJ2-7, with 8 bases that match TRBD1. Here the sequenced sample was tissue from the jejunum, taken at autopsy. The CDR3 region has the DNA TGTGCCAGCAGTGATTTGGGACAGGTTGGAACCGAGCAGTACTTC. Encoded protein: CASSDLGQVGTEQYF.